This is a list of T cell receptor beta chains from one sample in a study of blood T cell repertoires in COVID-19. Profiling relied on immunoSEQ multiplex PCR, and the TCRdb table lists in-frame clones only, not all of them. The table shows 400,000 to 450,000 clones, with 88% occurring only once. Source material: peripheral blood. The receptors originated from a woman between 50 and 59 years old with COVID-19, enrolled during active disease. CDR3s include the opening cysteine and the closing phenylalanine or tryptophan. The order of the fields is V gene, J gene, CDR3 protein.

>TRBV6-1|TRBJ2-1
CASSELQGRIRDEQFF
>TRBV5-1|TRBJ2-2
CASSLTQNSYTGELFF
>TRBV4-1|TRBJ2-1
CASSPSRLAVYNEQFF
>TRBV30|TRBJ2-2
CAISSGGELFF
>TRBV9|TRBJ1-2
CASSVGGTGTNGYTF
>TRBV9|TRBJ2-2
CASSSRTRNTGELFF
>TRBV3-1/TRBV3-2|TRBJ2-5
CASSQGGDGQETQYF
>TRBV12-3/TRBV12-4|TRBJ2-7
CASSFNRGYEQYF
>TRBV28|TRBJ2-5
CATRDSGGLQETQYF
>TRBV19|TRBJ2-7
CASSASREVAEQYF
>TRBV3-1/TRBV3-2|TRBJ2-2
CASSQEAASGTGELFF
>TRBV27|TRBJ2-5
CASSPLSGGGETQYF
>TRBV14|TRBJ2-5
CASSLVRDRGQETQYF
>TRBV28|TRBJ1-1
CASSIQGSTEAFF
>TRBV18|TRBJ2-1
CASSPGGEQFF
>TRBV5-4|TRBJ1-1
CASSGSRDREQAFF
>TRBV5-1|TRBJ2-5
CATGRAGGETQYF
>TRBV28|TRBJ2-7
CASSLGAGAGREQYF
>TRBV15|TRBJ2-1
CATSTRRGNNEQFF